This T cell receptor beta chain is drawn from a study of graft-versus-host responses after intestinal transplantation. Study-wide background: Transplant types were multivisceral, liver-intestinal, or isolated intestinal.

CDR3 length: 16 amino acids. Germline V gives CDR1 LNHDA, CDR2 SQIVND (reference sequence). Trimming took off 3 bases at V and 4 bases at J, with 17 bases between the two ends. Concerning this clone itself: Its antigen is as yet unknown.

Using immunoSEQ multiplex PCR, the repertoire was profiled, and TCRdb retains in-frame clones only, with some absent. The profile covers roughly 93,000 clones, with about 93% appearing a single time and 0.49% taken by the ten largest. Specimen: unstimulated CD8+ T cells sorted from spleen or lymph node cells, collected before intestinal transplant. This chain joins TRBV19 and TRBJ2-3, with D hard to call. This receptor was identified in a human donor who received an intestinal transplant. The CDR3 spells CASSITVGLGADTQYF. The CDR3 bases are TGTGCCAGTAGTATCACCGTCGGCCTAGGCGCAGATACGCAGTATTTT.